Presented here are 21 T cell receptor beta chains from one specimen sequenced in a study of PD-1 blockade in classical Hodgkin lymphoma. Clones were sequenced by immunoSEQ multiplex PCR, and TCRdb holds only the in-frame ones, with some missing. This sample has fewer than 90,000 clones, with 93% found just once. Every patient had relapsed following autologous stem cell transplantation, and cohorts differed in brentuximab vedotin exposure. Sequenced here: peripheral blood mononuclear cells (PBMCs), sampled at baseline. All receptors derive from a human donor with classical Hodgkin lymphoma.

The chain has TRBV6-4 and TRBJ2-2; no clear D gene. Germline CDR1 reads MRHNA; CDR2 reads SNTAGT. This CDR3 comprises 15 residues. Trimming shortened V by 0 bases and J by 3 bases, and 8 bases separated the two germline ends. CDR3 sequence (DNA): TGTGCCAGCAGTGACTCGAGGCAGCACACCGGGGAGCTGTTTTTT. Protein: CASSDSRQHTGELFF.

This rearrangement joins TRBV4-2 to TRBJ2-1; 9 bases are a match to TRBD2. The V segment lost 2 bases and the J segment 4 bases; nucleotides outside the gene matches: 9. Germline V lookup: CDR1 LGHNA, CDR2 YNFKEQ. This CDR3 contains 17 residues. The CDR3 loop reads CASSQPPWREGYNEQFF. DNA for the CDR3: TGTGCCAGCAGCCAACCCCCCTGGCGGGAGGGATACAATGAGCAGTTCTTC.

The chain combines TRBV6-1 with TRBJ2-1; unclear D gene. This CDR3 is built from 13 residues. The V end was cut by 4 bases, the J end by 5 bases, with 9 bases between. CDR1 and CDR2 from the germline V gene are MNHNS and SASEGT. Written as DNA, the CDR3 is TGTGCCAGCAGTGCATTCTTGAACAATGAGCAGTTCTTC. Protein sequence: CASSAFLNNEQFF.

This clone occurred once. The chain combines TRBV7-3 with TRBJ1-1; TRBD1 agrees at 9 bases. V shed 5 bases and J 7 bases; nucleotides not matched to a gene: 5. The CDR3 contains 13 residues. Looked up from germline, CDR1 is SGHTA and CDR2 is FQGTGA. DNA of the CDR3: TGTGCCAGCAGCCAACAGGGGGCTAATGAAGCTTTCTTT. Protein: CASSQQGANEAFF.

V gene TRBV6-6 combines with J gene TRBJ2-7; D ambiguous. The CDR3 is made up of 14 amino acids. V was clipped by 3 bases and J by 2 bases, with 11 bases between them. The germline V gene has CDR1 MNHNY and CDR2 SVGAGI (reference sequence). In nucleotides, the CDR3 is TGTGCCAGCAGTTATCCTCATGGGACCTACGAGCAGTACTTC. It specifies CASSYPHGTYEQYF.

The chain joins TRBV9 to TRBJ2-4; D tentatively reads TRBD1 or TRBD2 (5 bases each). The V gene lost 4 bases and the J gene lost 0 bases, with 20 bases spanning the gap. This CDR3 spans 18 amino acids. Germline values: CDR1 SGDLS, CDR2 YYNGEE. The CDR3 spells CASSSRRDGHLAKNIQYF. The CDR3 DNA follows: TGTGCCAGCAGCTCGAGACGGGACGGACATTTAGCCAAAAACATTCAGTACTTC.

This chain links TRBV4-2 with TRBJ2-7; 12 bases are a match to TRBD2. V lost 3 bases, J lost 3 bases, and 3 bases stayed unmatched. CDR3 length: 15 residues. Germline CDR1 is LGHNA and CDR2 is YNFKEQ. CDR3: CASSQGTSGHYEQYF. In DNA form, the CDR3 reads TGTGCCAGCAGCCAGGGGACTAGCGGGCACTACGAGCAGTACTTC.

This clone was detected only a few times. The J gene is TRBJ1-2, the V gene TRBV27, with TRBD1 matching over 10 bases. The CDR3 covers 13 residues. Germline trimming cut 8 bases from V and 8 bases from J; bases unmatched to any gene: 8. The germline V gene encodes CDR1 MNHEY and CDR2 SMNVEV (reference sequence). The CDR3 coding sequence is TGTGCCAGCGGGGACAGGGGCGGGGGAGGCTACACCTTC. It specifies CASGDRGGGGYTF.

The chain links TRBV5-4 to TRBJ2-5, with 10 bases lining up with TRBD2. CDR1 and CDR2 (germline): SGHNT, YYREEE (reference sequence). With V trimmed by 3 bases and J by 1 base, 3 bases remained unmatched. CDR3 size: 15 residues. This chain's CDR3 is CASSWGLALQETQYF. Written as DNA, the CDR3 is TGTGCCAGCAGCTGGGGACTAGCGCTCCAAGAGACCCAGTACTTC. Filled out from reference TRBV5-4 and TRBJ2-5, the complete variable domain reads ETGVTQSPTHLIKTRGQQVTLRCSSQSGHNTVSWYQQALGQGPQFIFQYYREEENGRGNFPPRFSGLQFPNYSSELNVNALELDDSALYLCASSWGLALQETQYFGPGTRLLVL.

The CDR3 spells CASSETAGSYNEQFF. The DNA of the CDR3 is TGTGCCAGCAGTGAAACGGCAGGGTCCTACAATGAGCAGTTCTTC. This chain links TRBV2 with TRBJ2-1; a weak D match, TRBD1 (5 bases). Trimming pared 2 bases from V and 1 base from J, leaving 9 bases between. Germline CDR1 reads SNHLY; CDR2 reads FYNNEI. CDR3 size: 15 residues.

The chain combines TRBV27 with TRBJ2-7; D might be TRBD1 (5 bases). The germline V and J ends were trimmed by 6 bases and 0 bases, with 9 bases remaining between them. Per germline, CDR1 MNHEY and CDR2 SMNVEV (reference sequence). The CDR3 covers 13 residues. CDR3 nucleotides: TGTGCCAGCAGGGACATATTCTCCTACGAGCAGTACTTC. This translates into CASRDIFSYEQYF.

This clone was found once. The chain links TRBV27 to TRBJ2-1; D ambiguous. The V end lost 6 bases, the J end lost 9 bases, and 9 bases lay between the germline ends. Germline lookup yields CDR1 MNHEY and CDR2 SMNVEV (reference sequence). The CDR3 is 11 amino acids. CDR3 in DNA: TGTGCCAGCAGGACGAGTGGTGAGCAGTTCTTC. Translating gives CASRTSGEQFF.

This sequence joins TRBV28 and TRBJ2-2, with 13 nucleotides matching TRBD2. The junction had 6 bases not matched to a gene; V was cut back by 8 bases and J by 3 bases. Per germline, CDR1 MDHEN and CDR2 SYDVKM. CDR3 length: 16 amino acids. The CDR3 is CASSMGLAGYTGELFF. As DNA, the CDR3 is TGTGCCAGCTCCATGGGACTAGCGGGATACACCGGGGAGCTGTTTTTT. The whole variable domain, filled in from reference TRBV28 and TRBJ2-2, reads DVKVTQSSRYLVKRTGEKVFLECVQDMDHENMFWYRQDPGLGLRLIYFSYDVKMKEKGDIPEGYSVSREKKERFSLILESASTNQTSMYLCASSMGLAGYTGELFFGEGSRLTVL.

The chain carries TRBV6-5 and TRBJ2-1, with D hard to call. The CDR3 length is 12 residues. The germline V and J ends were trimmed by 5 bases and 9 bases, with 11 bases remaining between them. Germline CDR1 and CDR2: MNHEY and SVGAGI. CDR3 nucleotides: TGTGCCAGCAGTAGTGACGTGAGTGAGCAGTTCTTC. It encodes CASSSDVSEQFF.

The rearrangement links TRBV11-2 to TRBJ1-1; 8 nucleotides align to TRBD1. Losses at the gene ends were 3 bases for V and 7 bases for J; bases not matched to a gene: 4. The CDR3 is made up of 13 amino acids. Germline CDR1 and CDR2: SGHAT and FQNNGV. The CDR3 coding sequence is TGTGCCAGCAGCTTTCGGGACAGGAGTGAAGCTTTCTTT. This codes for CASSFRDRSEAFF.

This chain links TRBV19 with TRBJ1-5, with TRBD1 identical over 9 bases. V shed 1 base, J shed 3 bases, and the junction held 7 bases outside the gene matches. Germline lookup yields CDR1 LNHDA and CDR2 SQIVND (reference sequence). This CDR3 is 17 amino acids long. Here the CDR3 reads CASSIGNRGPVNQPQHF. Here the CDR3 DNA reads TGTGCCAGTAGTATAGGAAACAGGGGGCCGGTCAATCAGCCCCAGCATTTT.

The chain joins TRBV6-6 to TRBJ1-6, with D possibly matching TRBD1 (5 bases). Germline CDR1 reads MNHNY; CDR2 reads SVGAGI (reference sequence). Trimming pared 6 bases from V and 9 bases from J, leaving 12 bases between. CDR3 length: 13 amino acids. CDR3 DNA sequence: TGTGCCAGCAGGGCAGGGACCACTTCACCCCTCCACTTT. As protein: CASRAGTTSPLHF.

The chain uses TRBV27 and TRBJ2-1; D is perhaps TRBD2 (5 bases). Germline values: CDR1 MNHEY, CDR2 SMNVEV (reference sequence). V gave up 6 bases and J gave up 10 bases, with 19 bases separating them. CDR3 length: 14 amino acids. The CDR3 spells CASSATLDSAEQFF. DNA for the CDR3: TGTGCCAGCAGCGCGACCCTGGACTCTGCCGAGCAGTTCTTC.

The genes are TRBV7-2 and TRBJ2-3, with TRBD2 matching over 7 bases. This CDR3 spans 15 amino acids. Germline V gene sequence: CDR1 SGHTA, CDR2 FQGNSA. V trimming: 4 bases; J trimming: 5 bases; junction bases outside the gene matches: 9. CDR3 amino acids: CASSSVWGGLDTQYF. The CDR3, as DNA: TGTGCCAGCAGCTCGGTTTGGGGAGGGTTAGATACGCAGTATTTT.

The chain combines TRBV28 with TRBJ1-1; D is unclear. Germline CDR1 reads MDHEN; CDR2 reads SYDVKM. The CDR3 extends over 12 amino acids. Trimming removed 3 bases from V and 3 bases from J, with 5 bases in between. The CDR3 bases are TGTGCCAGCAGTTTCACGGACACTGAAGCTTTCTTT. It is translated as CASSFTDTEAFF.

V is TRBV7-2 and J is TRBJ2-7; 8 positions agree with TRBD1. The CDR3 contains 14 residues. Germline lookup yields CDR1 SGHTA and CDR2 FQGNSA. With 6 bases clipped from V and 4 bases from J, the junction kept 8 bases outside the gene matches. The CDR3 DNA sequence: TGTGCCAGCAGTCAGCGACAGGGGACGTACGAGCAGTACTTC. It codes for CASSQRQGTYEQYF.